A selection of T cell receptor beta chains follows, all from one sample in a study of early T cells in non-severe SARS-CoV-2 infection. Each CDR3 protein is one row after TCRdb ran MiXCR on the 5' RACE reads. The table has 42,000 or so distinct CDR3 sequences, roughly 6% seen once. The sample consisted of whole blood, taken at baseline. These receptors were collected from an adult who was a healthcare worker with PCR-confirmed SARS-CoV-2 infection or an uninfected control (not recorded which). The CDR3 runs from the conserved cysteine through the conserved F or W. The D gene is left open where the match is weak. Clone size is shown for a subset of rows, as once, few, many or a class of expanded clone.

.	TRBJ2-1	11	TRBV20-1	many	TGCAGTGCCCTGAGAAACAATGAGCAGTTCTTC	CSALRNNEQFF
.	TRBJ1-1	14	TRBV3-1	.	TGTGCCAGCAGCCGGCAGGCCTTGAACACTGAAGCTTTCTTT	CASSRQALNTEAFF
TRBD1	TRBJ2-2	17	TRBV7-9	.	TGTGCCAGCAGCGCCCGGACAGGGGGTTCGAACACCGGGGAGCTGTTTTTT	CASSARTGGSNTGELFF
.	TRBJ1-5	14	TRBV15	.	TGTGCCACCAGCAGAGACCCGGACAACCAGCCCCAGCATTTT	CATSRDPDNQPQHF
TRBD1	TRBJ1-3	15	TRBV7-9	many	TGTGCCAGCAGCCAGGACAGGGCCTCTGGAAACACCATATATTTT	CASSQDRASGNTIYF
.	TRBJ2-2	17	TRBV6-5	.	TGTGCCAGCAGTCTCCGTAGGTGGACCAAGAACACCGGGGAGCTGTTTTTT	CASSLRRWTKNTGELFF
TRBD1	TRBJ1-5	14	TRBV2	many	TGTGCCAGCAGTGAGGACAGGGGCGGTCAGCCCCAGCATTTT	CASSEDRGGQPQHF
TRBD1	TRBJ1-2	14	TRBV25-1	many	TGTGCCAGCAGACCGGGACAGGGGGTGATTGGCTACACCTTC	CASRPGQGVIGYTF
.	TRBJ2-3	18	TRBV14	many	TGTGCCAGCAGCCAAGATCGGGTGGTGGTTCGACCCACAGATACGCAGTATTTT	CASSQDRVVVRPTDTQYF
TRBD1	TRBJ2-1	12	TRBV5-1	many	TGCGCCAGCAGCCGACAGGGGAGCGAGCAGTTCTTC	CASSRQGSEQFF
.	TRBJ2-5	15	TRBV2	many	TGTGCCAGCAGTGTACCGGGACCCTACCAAGAGACCCAGTACTTC	CASSVPGPYQETQYF
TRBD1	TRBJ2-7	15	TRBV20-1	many	TGCAGTGCTAGAGATCCCGGGACAGGGCCCTACGAGCAGTACTTC	CSARDPGTGPYEQYF
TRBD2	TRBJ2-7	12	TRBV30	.	TGTGCCTGTACTAGCGTCTCCTACGAGCAGTACTTC	CACTSVSYEQYF
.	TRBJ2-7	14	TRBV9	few	TGTGCCAGCAGCCCCCTTGAGGCGTCCTACGAGCAGTACTTC	CASSPLEASYEQYF
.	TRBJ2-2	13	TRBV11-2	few	TGTGCCAGCAGCCTTACTCTAGTTCGGGAGCTGTTTTTT	CASSLTLVRELFF
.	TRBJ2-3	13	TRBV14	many	TGTGCCAGCAGCCAGTGGGGATCAGATACGCAGTATTTT	CASSQWGSDTQYF
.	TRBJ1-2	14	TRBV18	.	TGTGCCAGCTCACCAGGGCAGGAGACCTATGGCTACACCTTC	CASSPGQETYGYTF
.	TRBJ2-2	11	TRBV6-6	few	TGTGCCAGCAAATACACCGGGGAGCTGTTTTTT	CASKYTGELFF
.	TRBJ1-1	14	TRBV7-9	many	TGTGCCAGCAGCACGCCGGACCTGGGCACTGAAGCTTTCTTT	CASSTPDLGTEAFF
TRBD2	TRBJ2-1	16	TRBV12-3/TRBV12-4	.	TGTGCCAGCAGTTTTCCAGCGGGGGGAAGGAGTAATGAGCAGTTCTTC	CASSFPAGGRSNEQFF
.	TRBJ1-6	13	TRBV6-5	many	TGTGCCAGCAGACAGGGTTTAAATTCACCCCTCCACTTT	CASRQGLNSPLHF
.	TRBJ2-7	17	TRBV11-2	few	TGTGCCAGCAGCTTAGCCTTCTCCGGGACTGACTTCTACGAGCAGTACTTC	CASSLAFSGTDFYEQYF
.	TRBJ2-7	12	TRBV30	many	TGTGCCTGGAGTCAGGGTGCCTACGAGCAGTACTTC	CAWSQGAYEQYF
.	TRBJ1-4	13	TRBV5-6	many	TGTGCCAGCAGCTTGGCGGCCGGGGAAAAACTGTTTTTT	CASSLAAGEKLFF
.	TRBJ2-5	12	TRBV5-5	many	TGTGCCAGCAGCGAGACCCGGGAGACCCAGTACTTC	CASSETRETQYF
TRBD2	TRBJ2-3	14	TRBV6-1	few	TGTGCCAGCATCCCGGGACTAGCGAGGGATACGCAGTATTTT	CASIPGLARDTQYF
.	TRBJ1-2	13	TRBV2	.	TGTGCCAGCGGGGGGGCGGCTAACTATGGCTACACCTTC	CASGGAANYGYTF
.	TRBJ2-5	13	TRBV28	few	TGTGCCAGCAGTTTTGTCCTCCAAGAGACCCAGTACTTC	CASSFVLQETQYF
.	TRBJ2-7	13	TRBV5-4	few	TGTGCCAGCAGCTTGAGGGGCAGCTACGAGCAGTACTTC	CASSLRGSYEQYF
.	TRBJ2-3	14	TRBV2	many	TGTGCCAGCAGCCGGGACAGTCCGGGAGGTGGGCAGTATTTT	CASSRDSPGGGQYF
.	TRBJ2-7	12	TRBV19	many	TGTGCCAGTAGTAATGGCGGGGACGAGCAGTACTTC	CASSNGGDEQYF
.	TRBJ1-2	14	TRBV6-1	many	TGTGCCAGCAGTGAGAGCAGGGAGGGACTTGGCTACACCTTC	CASSESREGLGYTF
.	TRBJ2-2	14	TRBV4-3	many	TGCGCCAGCAGCCGAAAAAGGGGCACCGGGGAGCTGTTTTTT	CASSRKRGTGELFF
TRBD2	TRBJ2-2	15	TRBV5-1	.	TGCGCCAGCAGCCCCAGACAAGCGGGAGCCGGGGAGCTGTTTTTT	CASSPRQAGAGELFF
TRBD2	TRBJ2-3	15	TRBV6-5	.	TGTGCCGACTATAGCGGGGGTCCGAGCACAGATACGCAGTATTTT	CADYSGGPSTDTQYF
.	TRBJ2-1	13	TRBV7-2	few	TGTGCCAGCAGCCCCTACAGGTACAATGAGCAGTTCTTC	CASSPYRYNEQFF
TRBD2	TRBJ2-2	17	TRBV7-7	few	TGTGCCAGCAGCTTAGCGGTAGCGGGGGGCAGCACCGGGGAGCTGTTTTTT	CASSLAVAGGSTGELFF
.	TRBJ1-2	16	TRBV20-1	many	TGCAGTGCTAGAGGTCCGACAGGACAATCTAACTATGGCTACACCTTC	CSARGPTGQSNYGYTF
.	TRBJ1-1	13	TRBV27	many	TGTGCCAGCAGTCGCCAGACGAACACTGAAGCTTTCTTT	CASSRQTNTEAFF
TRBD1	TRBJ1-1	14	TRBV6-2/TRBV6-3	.	TGTGCCAGCAGTCTGGACAGGGTATTGCCTGAAGCTTTCTTT	CASSLDRVLPEAFF